Listed below are T cell receptor beta chains from one sample, sequenced in a study of blood T cell repertoires in COVID-19. The assay was immunoSEQ multiplex PCR, and TCRdb's table has in-frame clones only and misses some. The data show about 230,000 clones, roughly 85% seen once. The sample taken for sequencing was peripheral blood. The receptors here all came from a man aged 50 or older with COVID-19, enrolled during active disease. The CDR3 runs from the conserved cysteine through the conserved F or W. A D gene is named only where the DNA matches it firmly. Clone size is not always given. Where it is, it says once, few, many or a class for expanded clones.

TGTGCCAGAAGCTTGGAGACAGGGTGCACTGAAGCTTTCTTT CARSLETGCTEAFF NA TRBD1 TRBJ1-1 TRBV5-3
TGTGCCAGCAGCTCCAATTCAGGGGCCAACGTCCTGACTTTC CASSSNSGANVLTF NA NA TRBJ2-6 TRBV7-9
TGCGCCAGCAGTGAGAGTCTAGCGGGGGGGCGGCAAGAGACCCAGTACTTC CASSESLAGGRQETQYF NA TRBD2 TRBJ2-5 TRBV10-2
TGTGCCAGTAGTCAGGGGCTGTACTACGAGCAGTACTTC CASSQGLYYEQYF NA NA TRBJ2-7 TRBV19
TGTGCCAGCAGGACGACAGGAACCTATGGCTACACCTTC CASRTTGTYGYTF few NA TRBJ1-2 TRBV12-3/TRBV12-4
TGCGCCAGCAGCCAAGATTCGAGGGGGCCGGGGAACAATGAGCAGTTCTTC CASSQDSRGPGNNEQFF NA TRBD1 TRBJ2-1 TRBV4-3
TGTGCCAGCTCTCCCCCCGGAGGCCGCATGAACACTGAAGCTTTCTTT CASSPPGGRMNTEAFF NA NA TRBJ1-1 TRBV18
TGTGCCAGCAGGGCGGGACAGGGCAACACCGGGGAGCTGTTTTTT CASRAGQGNTGELFF NA TRBD1 TRBJ2-2 TRBV7-6
TGTGCCACCAGTGATCGACTAGCGGGGGAATCAGATACGCAGTATTTT CATSDRLAGESDTQYF NA TRBD2 TRBJ2-3 TRBV24-1
TGTGCCAGTAGCCCGGGACTAGCGGGGGGCCCAAAGATTTACGAGCAGTACTTC CASSPGLAGGPKIYEQYF NA TRBD2 TRBJ2-7 TRBV19
TGTGCCAGCAGATCTTTTAGTGTTGATACGCAGTATTTT CASRSFSVDTQYF NA NA TRBJ2-3 TRBV6-6
TGTGCCAGCAGACCGGACAGTTACGAGCAGTACTTC CASRPDSYEQYF NA NA TRBJ2-7 TRBV2
TGCGCCAGCAGCCAAGTTGGAGTGACCTCTAATTCACCCCTCCACTTT CASSQVGVTSNSPLHF NA NA TRBJ1-6 TRBV4-3
TGTGCCAGCAGCTTAGGTCAACAGGGGCGGAAGTACACCTTC CASSLGQQGRKYTF NA TRBD1 TRBJ1-2 TRBV11-2
TGTGCCAGCAGCCAAGCGCAGAGACTCTCCTACGAGCAGTACTTC CASSQAQRLSYEQYF once NA TRBJ2-7 TRBV16
TGTGCCAGCAGCTTAGCCAGGTACCCTACGAATGAGCAGTTCTTC CASSLARYPTNEQFF NA NA TRBJ2-1 TRBV7-8
TGTGCCAGCAGCCCCCGTAGCGGGGGGGCAGGAGATACGCAGTATTTT CASSPRSGGAGDTQYF NA TRBD2 TRBJ2-3 TRBV11-2